The text below deals with one T cell receptor (beta chain). Its cognate antigen is unknown. TCRdb keeps only in-frame clones here, not all; method: immunoSEQ multiplex PCR. The data contain some 19,000 clones, just under 80% of them singletons. This entry belongs to a study of CD4 T cells in relation to SARS-CoV-2 and coronaviruses. CDR1 is SGHNT and CDR2 is YENEEA in the germline V gene. J lost 0 bases, V lost 1 base, and 1 base had no gene match. The CDR3 length is 16 residues. Unexposed donor CD4+ T cells date from 2011-2018, before the COVID-19 pandemic. The cells were cultured for 9 to 11 days before CD4+ T cells were isolated.

This sequence was found in a human donor in good health. The sample was CD4+ T cells from PBMCs, cultured in vitro. The V and J genes are TRBV11-3 and TRBJ2-3, with 10 bases identical to TRBD2. CDR3 DNA: TGTGCCAGCAGCTTAGGGACTAGCGGTAGCACAGATACGCAGTATTTT. Amino acid sequence: CASSLGTSGSTDTQYF.